This T cell receptor beta chain was sequenced during a study of blood T cells in healthy people across ages. The V gene's germline CDR1 is ENHRY and CDR2 SYGVKD. The length of the CDR3 is 13 residues. V was cut by 8 bases and J by 1 base, with 9 bases left in between. Each donor's blood draw was 8.5 to 10 milliliters of peripheral blood. No fewer than 6 million PBMCs went into each sample. A second PCR of roughly 7 to 11 cycles used a sample-barcoded 5' primer and a J-beta primer mix. The template-switch adaptor, which had 12 random nucleotides, put a tag on each cDNA molecule. Each sample yielded at least 3 million CDR3-containing paired-end reads. MiXCR was run by TCRdb on the 5' RACE reads, yielding one entry per CDR3 protein. The sample shows some 880,000 distinct CDR3 sequences, approximately 35% of them seen only once. This clonotype has more than one count but fewer than ten.

The clonotype comes from a man aged 18 to 29 in good health. The sample consisted of blood. The rearrangement uses TRBV10-3 and TRBJ1-5, with D unclear. The CDR3 coding sequence is TGTGCCATCGGGCCCGTCAGCAATCAGCCCCAGCATTTT. Protein product: CAIGPVSNQPQHF.